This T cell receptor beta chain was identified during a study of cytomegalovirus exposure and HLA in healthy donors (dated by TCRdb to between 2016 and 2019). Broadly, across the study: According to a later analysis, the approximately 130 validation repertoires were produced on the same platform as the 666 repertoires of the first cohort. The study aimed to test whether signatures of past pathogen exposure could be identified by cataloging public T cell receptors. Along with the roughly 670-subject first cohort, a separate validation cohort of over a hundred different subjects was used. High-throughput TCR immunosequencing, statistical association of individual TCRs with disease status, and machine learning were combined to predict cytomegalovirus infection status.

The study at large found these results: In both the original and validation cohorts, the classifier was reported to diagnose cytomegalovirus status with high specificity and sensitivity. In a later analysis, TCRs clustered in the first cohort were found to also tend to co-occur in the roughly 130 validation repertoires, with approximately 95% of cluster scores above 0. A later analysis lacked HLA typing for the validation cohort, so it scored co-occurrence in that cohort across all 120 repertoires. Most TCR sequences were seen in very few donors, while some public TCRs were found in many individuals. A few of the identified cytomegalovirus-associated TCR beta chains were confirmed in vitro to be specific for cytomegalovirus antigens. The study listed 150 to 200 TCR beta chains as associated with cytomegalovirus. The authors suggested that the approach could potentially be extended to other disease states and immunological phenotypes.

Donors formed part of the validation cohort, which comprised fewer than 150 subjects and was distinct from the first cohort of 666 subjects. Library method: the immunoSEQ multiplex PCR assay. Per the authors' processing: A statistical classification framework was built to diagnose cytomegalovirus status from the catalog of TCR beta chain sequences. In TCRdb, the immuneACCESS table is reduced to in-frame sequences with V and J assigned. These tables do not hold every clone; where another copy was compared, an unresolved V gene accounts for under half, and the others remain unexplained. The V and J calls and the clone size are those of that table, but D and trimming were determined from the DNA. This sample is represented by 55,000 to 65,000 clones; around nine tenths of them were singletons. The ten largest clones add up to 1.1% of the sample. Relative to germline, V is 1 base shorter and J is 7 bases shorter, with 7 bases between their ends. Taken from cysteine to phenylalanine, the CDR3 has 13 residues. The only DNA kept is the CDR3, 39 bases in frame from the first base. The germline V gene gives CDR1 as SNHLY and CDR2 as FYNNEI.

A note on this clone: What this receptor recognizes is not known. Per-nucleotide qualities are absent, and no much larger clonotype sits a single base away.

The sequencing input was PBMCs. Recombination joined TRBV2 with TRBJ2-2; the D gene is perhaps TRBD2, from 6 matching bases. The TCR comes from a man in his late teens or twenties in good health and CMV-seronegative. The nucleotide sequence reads TGTGCCAGCAGTGAAGGGCGGGGCGGGGAGCTGTTTTTT. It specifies CASSEGRGGELFF.